One sample yielded the 9 T cell receptor beta chains listed below, sequenced in a study of cytomegalovirus exposure and HLA in healthy donors. The PCR had 60 Vbeta and 13 Jbeta primers. Method: immunoSEQ multiplex PCR; TCRdb's copy keeps in-frame clones and lacks some. The table lists 90,000 to 100,000 clones, 60% to 85% of them singletons. Material for sequencing was PBMCs. The receptors stem from a man aged 60 to 69 in good health and CMV-seropositive.

This chain links TRBV23-1 with TRBJ2-3, with 8 bases matching TRBD1. TRBV23-1 has ORF status, its function being uncertain. V was pared by 0 bases and J by 3 bases, with 14 bases of the junction left unmatched. CDR3 length equals 19 residues. DNA of the CDR3: TGCGCCAGCAGTCAATCTCGGCAGGGGGCGGAATTGGTGACAGATACGCAGTATTTT. It codes for CASSQSRQGAELVTDTQYF.

The chain carries TRBV7-3 and TRBJ2-7; D is possibly TRBD2 (5 bases). The germline gives CDR1 SGHTA, CDR2 FQGTGA. CDR3 length: 13 amino acids. Deletions cut 6 bases from V and 1 base from J, with 10 bases between. The CDR3 here is CASSPPGSYEQYF. The DNA of the CDR3 is TGTGCCAGCAGTCCTCCGGGATCCTACGAGCAGTACTTC. Complete variable domain (other parts from reference TRBV7-3 and TRBJ2-7): GAGVSQTPSNKVTEKGKYVELRCDPISGHTALYWYRQSLGQGPEFLIYFQGTGAADDSGLPNDRFFAVRPEGSVSTLKIQRTERGDSAVYLCASSPPGSYEQYFGPGTRLTVT.

CDR3 nucleotide sequence: TGTGCCTGGAGTTCTTGGACAGGGGGGAGTCAGCCCCAGCATTTT. Translated, it gives CAWSSWTGGSQPQHF. The chain carries TRBV30 and TRBJ1-5; 10 bases align to TRBD1. This CDR3 has 15 amino acids. V shed 2 bases and J 6 bases; nucleotides not matched to a gene: 7. Germline V CDR1 and CDR2: GTSNPN, SVGIG (reference sequence). Complete variable domain (other parts from reference TRBV30 and TRBJ1-5): SQTIHQWPATLVQPVGSPLSLECTVEGTSNPNLYWYRQAAGRGLQLLFYSVGIGQISSEVPQNLSASRPQDRQFILSSKKLLLSDSGFYLCAWSSWTGGSQPQHFGDGTRLSIL.

The chain links TRBV5-4 to TRBJ2-5; 15 bases fit TRBD2. CDR3 length: 17 residues. Germline V gene lookup returns CDR1 SGHNT and CDR2 YYREEE (reference sequence). V gave up 3 bases and J gave up 3 bases; unmatched junction bases: 6. CDR3 DNA: TGTGCCAGCAGCTCCGGGACTAGCGGGGGGAGGGAAGAGACCCAGTACTTC. Translated: CASSSGTSGGREETQYF.

The chain recombines TRBV5-4 with TRBJ2-7, with 8 bases aligning to TRBD1. The CDR3 consists of 14 residues. Looked up from germline, CDR1 is SGHNT and CDR2 is YYREEE (reference sequence). The V and J ends lost 5 bases and 1 base, in that order; junction bases with no gene match: 5. CDR3 in amino acids: CASRKDRASYEQYF. The CDR3 bases are TGTGCCAGCAGGAAGGACAGGGCGTCCTACGAGCAGTACTTC.

The chain carries TRBV7-6 and TRBJ2-7, with 9 bases fitting TRBD1. CDR1 is SGHVS, CDR2 FNYEAQ, per germline. The ends lost 1 base at V and 3 bases at J; junction bases unmatched: 4. The CDR3 runs to 15 residues. CDR3 bases: TGTGCCAGCAGCTTAGGGACAGGGGACCACTACGAGCAGTACTTC. Translation gives CASSLGTGDHYEQYF.

This clone was seen only a few times. The chain couples TRBV6-1 to TRBJ1-5; TRBD1 agrees at 7 bases. Germline V gives CDR1 MNHNS, CDR2 SASEGT. V trimming: 8 bases; J trimming: 6 bases; junction bases outside the gene matches: 7. The CDR3 totals 13 residues. DNA for the CDR3: TGTGCCAGCCACGACAGGGAGCTTCAGCCCCAGCATTTT. It encodes CASHDRELQPQHF.

This rearrangement joins TRBV6-5 to TRBJ1-5, with 7 bases identical to TRBD1. The trim removed 4 bases at V and 3 bases at J, leaving 6 bases unmatched. Germline V CDR1 and CDR2: MNHEY, SVGAGI. The CDR3 runs 15 residues. This CDR3 reads CASSSGTALNQPQHF. The CDR3, as DNA: TGTGCCAGCAGTTCCGGGACAGCCCTCAATCAGCCCCAGCATTTT.

This clone occurred once. This sequence joins TRBV14 and TRBJ2-3, with D perhaps TRBD1 (6 bases). Trimming took off 3 bases at V and 6 bases at J, with 16 bases between the two ends. The germline CDR1 and CDR2 sequences are SGHDN and FVKESK. There are 15 residues in the CDR3. DNA for the CDR3: TGTGCCAGCAGCCACGCTTTGGGGGCTGTGGATACGCAGTATTTT. Encoded protein: CASSHALGAVDTQYF.